This T cell receptor (beta chain) emerged from a study of cytomegalovirus exposure and HLA in healthy donors. Study observations and caveats: In a later analysis, productive TCRs from donors in an Asian-associated ancestry cluster reportedly carried fewer N-insertions than the cohort mean. Sequencing likely caused a cluster of highly shared sequence variants. Using a false discovery rate of 0.05, a later analysis showed that roughly 16,000 TCR beta sequences were associated with HLA alleles.

This clone occurred a few times. Its antigen is undetermined. PCR employed 60 Vbeta and 13 Jbeta primers. Profiling relied on immunoSEQ multiplex PCR, and the TCRdb table lists in-frame clones only, not all of them. Of 100,000 to 150,000 clones in the sample, roughly four fifths were seen once. The CDR3 is made up of 14 amino acids. Trimming took 4 bases from V and 6 from J; bases not matched to a gene: 9. The germline V gene encodes CDR1 ENHRY and CDR2 SYGVKD. The donors, nominally healthy at sampling, likely had unrecorded immune exposures. This sequence was found in a woman aged 40 to 50 in good health and CMV-seropositive. Sequencing was done on a sample of PBMCs. The chain has TRBV10-3 and TRBJ2-7; TRBD1 matches at 7 bases. CDR3 amino acids: CAISVDRTLGEQYF. The DNA of the CDR3 is TGTGCCATCAGTGTGGACAGGACCCTCGGCGAGCAGTACTTC.